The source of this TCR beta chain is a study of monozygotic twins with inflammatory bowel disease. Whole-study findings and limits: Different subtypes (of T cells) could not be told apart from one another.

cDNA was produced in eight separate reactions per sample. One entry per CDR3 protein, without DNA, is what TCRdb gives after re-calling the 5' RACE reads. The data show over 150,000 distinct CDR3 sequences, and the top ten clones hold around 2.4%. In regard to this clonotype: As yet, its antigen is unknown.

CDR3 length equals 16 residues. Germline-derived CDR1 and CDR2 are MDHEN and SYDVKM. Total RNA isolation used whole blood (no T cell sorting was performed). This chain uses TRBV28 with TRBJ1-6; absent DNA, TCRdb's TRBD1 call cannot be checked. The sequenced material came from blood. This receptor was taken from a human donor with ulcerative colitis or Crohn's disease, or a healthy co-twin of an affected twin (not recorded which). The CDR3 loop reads CASRVRPGQRYSPLHF.